Here is one TCR beta chain with its context. Measured with immunoSEQ multiplex PCR; TCRdb has only the in-frame clones, and not every one. The table records 250,000 to 300,000 clones, 70% to 90% of them present only once. This specimen comes from a study of blood T cell repertoires in COVID-19. Across the whole study: Acute and convalescent COVID-19 specimens originated in the United States, Italy and Spain.

Germline V gene data show CDR1 as MGHRA and CDR2 as YSYEKL. The CDR3 spans 17 residues. The V segment lost 1 base and the J segment 2 bases; nucleotides outside the gene matches: 7. Material for sequencing was peripheral blood. This chain links TRBV4-1 with TRBJ2-1, with TRBD2 identical over 8 bases. The receptor comes from a woman in her sixties or seventies with acute or convalescent COVID-19. CDR3 DNA: TGCGCCAGCAGCCAAGCGGGGGGGCGGTCCCCCTACAATGAGCAGTTCTTC. It translates to CASSQAGGRSPYNEQFF.